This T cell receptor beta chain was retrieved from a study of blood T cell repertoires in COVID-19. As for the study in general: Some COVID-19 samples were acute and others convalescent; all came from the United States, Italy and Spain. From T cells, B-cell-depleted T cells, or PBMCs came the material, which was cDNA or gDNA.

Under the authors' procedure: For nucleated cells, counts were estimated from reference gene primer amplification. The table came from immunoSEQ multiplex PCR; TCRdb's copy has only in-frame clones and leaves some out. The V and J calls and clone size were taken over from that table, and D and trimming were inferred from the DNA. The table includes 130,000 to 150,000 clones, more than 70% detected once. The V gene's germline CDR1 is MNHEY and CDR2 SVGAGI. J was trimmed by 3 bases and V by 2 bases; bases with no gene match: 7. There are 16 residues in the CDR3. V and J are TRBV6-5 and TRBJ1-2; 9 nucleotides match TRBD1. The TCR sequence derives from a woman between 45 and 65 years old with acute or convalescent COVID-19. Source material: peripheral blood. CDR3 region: CASSYPYRTGDYGYTF. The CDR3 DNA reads TGTGCCAGCAGTTACCCATATCGGACAGGGGACTATGGCTACACCTTC.